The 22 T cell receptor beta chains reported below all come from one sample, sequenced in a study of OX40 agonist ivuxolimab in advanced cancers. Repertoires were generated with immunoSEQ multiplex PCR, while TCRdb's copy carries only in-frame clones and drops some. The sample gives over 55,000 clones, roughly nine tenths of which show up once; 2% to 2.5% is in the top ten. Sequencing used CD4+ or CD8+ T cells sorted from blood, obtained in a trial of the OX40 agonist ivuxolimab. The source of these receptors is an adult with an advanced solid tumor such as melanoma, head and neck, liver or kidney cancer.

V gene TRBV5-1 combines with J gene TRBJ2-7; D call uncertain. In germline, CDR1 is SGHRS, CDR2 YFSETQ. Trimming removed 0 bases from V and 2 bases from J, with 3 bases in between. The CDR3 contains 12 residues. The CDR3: CASSLDAYEQYF. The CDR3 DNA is TGCGCCAGCAGCTTGGACGCCTACGAGCAGTACTTC.

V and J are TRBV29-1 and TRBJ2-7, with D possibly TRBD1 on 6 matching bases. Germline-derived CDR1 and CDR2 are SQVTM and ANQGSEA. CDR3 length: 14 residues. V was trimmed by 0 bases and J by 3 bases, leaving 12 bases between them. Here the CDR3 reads CSVEDGRGGYEQYF. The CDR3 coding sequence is TGCAGCGTTGAAGATGGCAGGGGCGGCTACGAGCAGTACTTC.

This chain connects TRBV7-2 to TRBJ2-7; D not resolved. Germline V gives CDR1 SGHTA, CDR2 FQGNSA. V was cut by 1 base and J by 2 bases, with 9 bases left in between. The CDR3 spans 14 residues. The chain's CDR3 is CASSLGAPAYEQYF. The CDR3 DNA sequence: TGTGCCAGCAGCTTAGGAGCGCCCGCCTACGAGCAGTACTTC.

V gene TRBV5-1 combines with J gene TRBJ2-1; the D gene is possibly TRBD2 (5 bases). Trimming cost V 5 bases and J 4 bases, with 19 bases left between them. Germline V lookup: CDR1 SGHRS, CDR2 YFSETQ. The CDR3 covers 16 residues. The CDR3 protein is CASRPLAAFTYNEQFF. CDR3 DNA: TGCGCCAGCAGGCCCCTAGCAGCCTTTACTTACAATGAGCAGTTCTTC.

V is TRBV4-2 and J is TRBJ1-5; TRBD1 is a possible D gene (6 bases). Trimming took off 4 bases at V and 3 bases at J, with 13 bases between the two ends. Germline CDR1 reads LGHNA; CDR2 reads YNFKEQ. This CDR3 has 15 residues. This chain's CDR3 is CASSPGGQPNQPQHF. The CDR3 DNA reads TGTGCCAGCAGCCCCGGAGGACAGCCCAATCAGCCCCAGCATTTT.

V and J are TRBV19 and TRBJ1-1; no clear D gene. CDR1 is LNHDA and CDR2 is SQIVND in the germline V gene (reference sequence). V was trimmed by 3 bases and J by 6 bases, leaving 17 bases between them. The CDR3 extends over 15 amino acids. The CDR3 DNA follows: TGTGCCAGTAGTATTGGGGAGGGCCTCGGCCCTGAAGCTTTCTTT. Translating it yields CASSIGEGLGPEAFF.

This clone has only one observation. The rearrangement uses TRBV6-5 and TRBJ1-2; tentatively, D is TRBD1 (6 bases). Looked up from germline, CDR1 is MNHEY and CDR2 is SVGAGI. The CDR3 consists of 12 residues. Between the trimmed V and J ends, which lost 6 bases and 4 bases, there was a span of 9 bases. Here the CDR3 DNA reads TGTGCCAGCAGCCCGACAGGCTATGGCTACACCTTC. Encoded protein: CASSPTGYGYTF.

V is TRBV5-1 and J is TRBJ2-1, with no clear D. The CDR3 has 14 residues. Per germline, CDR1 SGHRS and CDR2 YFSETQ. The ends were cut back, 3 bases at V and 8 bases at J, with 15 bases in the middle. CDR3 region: CASSSQSSTDEQFF. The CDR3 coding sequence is TGCGCCAGCAGCTCCCAGAGCAGTACTGATGAGCAGTTCTTC.

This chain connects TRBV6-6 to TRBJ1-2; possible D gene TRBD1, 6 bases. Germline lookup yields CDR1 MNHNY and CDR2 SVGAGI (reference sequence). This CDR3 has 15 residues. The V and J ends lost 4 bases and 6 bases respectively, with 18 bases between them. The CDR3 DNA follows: TGTGCCAGCAGTTCGAAACAGGGAGGAGATCATGGCTACACCTTC. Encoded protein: CASSSKQGGDHGYTF.

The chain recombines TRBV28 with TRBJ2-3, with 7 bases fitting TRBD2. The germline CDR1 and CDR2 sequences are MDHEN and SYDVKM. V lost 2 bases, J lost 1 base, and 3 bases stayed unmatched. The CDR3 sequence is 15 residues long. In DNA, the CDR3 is TGTGCCAGCAGTTTAGGGGGGGTGGGCACAGATACGCAGTATTTT. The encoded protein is CASSLGGVGTDTQYF. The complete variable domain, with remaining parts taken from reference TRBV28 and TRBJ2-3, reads DVKVTQSSRYLVKRTGEKVFLECVQDMDHENMFWYRQDPGLGLRLIYFSYDVKMKEKGDIPEGYSVSREKKERFSLILESASTNQTSMYLCASSLGGVGTDTQYFGPGTRLTVL.

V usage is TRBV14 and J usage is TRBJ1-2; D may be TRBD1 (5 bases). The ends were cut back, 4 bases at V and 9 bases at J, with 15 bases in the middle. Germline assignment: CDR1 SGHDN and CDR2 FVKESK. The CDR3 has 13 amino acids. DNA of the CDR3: TGTGCCAGCAGCCCCACTGAGGGGTCCCGCTACACCTTC. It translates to CASSPTEGSRYTF.

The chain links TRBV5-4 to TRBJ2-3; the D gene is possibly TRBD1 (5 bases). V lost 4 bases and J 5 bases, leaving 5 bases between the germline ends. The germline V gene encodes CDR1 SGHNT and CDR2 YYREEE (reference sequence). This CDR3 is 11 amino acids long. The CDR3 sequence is CASSRGDTQYF. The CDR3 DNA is TGTGCCAGCAGCAGGGGAGATACGCAGTATTTT.

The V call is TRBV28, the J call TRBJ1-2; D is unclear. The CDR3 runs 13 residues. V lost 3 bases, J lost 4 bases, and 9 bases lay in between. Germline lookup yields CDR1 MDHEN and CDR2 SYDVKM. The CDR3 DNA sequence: TGTGCCAGCAGTTTTGGCCAGATCTATGGCTACACCTTC. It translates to CASSFGQIYGYTF.

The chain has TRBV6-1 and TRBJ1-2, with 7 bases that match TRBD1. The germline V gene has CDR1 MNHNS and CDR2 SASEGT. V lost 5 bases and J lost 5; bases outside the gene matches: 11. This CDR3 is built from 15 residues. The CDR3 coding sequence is TGTGCCAGCAGTCCCTCGGACAGGACTGTTTATGGCTACACCTTC. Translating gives CASSPSDRTVYGYTF.

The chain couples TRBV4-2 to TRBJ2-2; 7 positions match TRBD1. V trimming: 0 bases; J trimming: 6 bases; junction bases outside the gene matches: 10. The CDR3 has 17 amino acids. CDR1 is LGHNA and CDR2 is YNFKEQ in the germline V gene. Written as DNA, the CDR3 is TGTGCCAGCAGCCAAGATTACGCAGGGGGTAAGGCCGGGGAGCTGTTTTTT. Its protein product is CASSQDYAGGKAGELFF.

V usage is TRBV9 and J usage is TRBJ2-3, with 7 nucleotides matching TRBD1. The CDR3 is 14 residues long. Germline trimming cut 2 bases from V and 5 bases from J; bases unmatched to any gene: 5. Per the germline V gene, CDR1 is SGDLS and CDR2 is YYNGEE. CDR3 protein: CASSVRGSLDTQYF. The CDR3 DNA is TGTGCCAGCAGCGTCAGGGGGTCTTTAGATACGCAGTATTTT. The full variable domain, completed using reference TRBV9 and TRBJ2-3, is DSGVTQTPKHLITATGQRVTLRCSPRSGDLSVYWYQQSLDQGLQFLIQYYNGEERAKGNILERFSAQQFPDLHSELNLSSLELGDSALYFCASSVRGSLDTQYFGPGTRLTVL.

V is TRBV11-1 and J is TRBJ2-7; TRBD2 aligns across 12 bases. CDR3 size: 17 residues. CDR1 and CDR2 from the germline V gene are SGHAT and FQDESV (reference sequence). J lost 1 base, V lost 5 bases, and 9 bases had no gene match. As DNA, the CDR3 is TGTGCCAGCAGCCGCCCGCCGACTAGCGGGGGATCCTACGAGCAGTACTTC. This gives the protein CASSRPPTSGGSYEQYF.

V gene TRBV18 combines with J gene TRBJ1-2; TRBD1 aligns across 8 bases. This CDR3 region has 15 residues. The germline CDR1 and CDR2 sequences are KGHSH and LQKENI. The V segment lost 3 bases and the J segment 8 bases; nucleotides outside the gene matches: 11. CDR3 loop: CASSPPGQGVEGYTF. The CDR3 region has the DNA TGTGCCAGCTCACCCCCCGGACAGGGAGTTGAGGGCTACACCTTC.

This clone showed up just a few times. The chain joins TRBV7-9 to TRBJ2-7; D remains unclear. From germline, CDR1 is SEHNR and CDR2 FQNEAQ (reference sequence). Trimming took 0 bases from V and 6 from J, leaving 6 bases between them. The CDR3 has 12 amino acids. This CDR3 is CASSLASFEQYF. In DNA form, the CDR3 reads TGTGCCAGCAGCTTAGCGTCGTTCGAGCAGTACTTC.

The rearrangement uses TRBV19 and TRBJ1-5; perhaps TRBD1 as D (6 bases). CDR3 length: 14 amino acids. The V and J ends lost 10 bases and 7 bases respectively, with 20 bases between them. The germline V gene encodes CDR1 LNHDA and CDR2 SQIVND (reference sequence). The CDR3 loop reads CATQLGGERQPQHF. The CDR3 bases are TGTGCCACCCAATTAGGGGGAGAGAGGCAGCCCCAGCATTTT.

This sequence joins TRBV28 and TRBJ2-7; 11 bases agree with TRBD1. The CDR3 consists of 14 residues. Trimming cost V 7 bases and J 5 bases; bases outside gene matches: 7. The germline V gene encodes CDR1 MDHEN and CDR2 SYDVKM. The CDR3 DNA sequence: TGTGCCAGCACCTCGGGACAGGGGGTAGACGAGCAGTACTTC. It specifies CASTSGQGVDEQYF.

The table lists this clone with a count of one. The CDR3 DNA sequence: TGTGCCAGCAGCCCCGCAGGGGGCCTGAAAGAGACCCAGTACTTC. This sequence encodes CASSPAGGLKETQYF. The chain couples TRBV6-5 to TRBJ2-5; TRBD1 aligns across 8 bases. Trimming cost V 6 bases and J 3 bases; bases outside gene matches: 9. The CDR3 extends over 15 amino acids. CDR1 is MNHEY and CDR2 is SVGAGI in the germline V gene.